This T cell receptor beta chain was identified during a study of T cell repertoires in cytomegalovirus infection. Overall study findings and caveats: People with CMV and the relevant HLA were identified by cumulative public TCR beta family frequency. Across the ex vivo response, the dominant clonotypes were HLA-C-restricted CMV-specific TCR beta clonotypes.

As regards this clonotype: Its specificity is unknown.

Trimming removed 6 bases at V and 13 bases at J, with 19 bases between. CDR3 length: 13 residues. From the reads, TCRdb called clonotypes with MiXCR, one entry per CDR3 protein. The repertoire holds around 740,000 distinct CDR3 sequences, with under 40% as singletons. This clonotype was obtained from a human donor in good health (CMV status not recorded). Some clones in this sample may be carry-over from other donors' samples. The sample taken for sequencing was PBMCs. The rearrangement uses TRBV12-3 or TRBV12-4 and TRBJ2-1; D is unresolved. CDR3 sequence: CASRLMPSVAQFF. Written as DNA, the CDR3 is TGTGCCAGCAGGTTAATGCCCTCGGTCGCTCAGTTCTTC.